This section outlines one T cell receptor (beta chain) sequence together with its context. These data are taken from a study of T cell responses to AZD1222 COVID-19 vaccine. Sequencing was performed with immunoSEQ multiplex PCR; in TCRdb, only in-frame clones are kept and a portion is missing. The repertoire holds around 200,000 clones, with approximately 93% as singletons. CDR1 is WSHSY and CDR2 is SAAADI in the germline V gene. This CDR3 is built from 17 residues. The V gene lost 7 bases and the J gene lost 3 bases, with 22 bases spanning the gap. The chain is built from TRBV10-2 and TRBJ1-5, with TRBD1 as a possible D gene (5 bases). This sequence originates from an adult in good health. Source: peripheral blood, taken on day 0 of AZD1222 vaccination. The CDR3 sequence: CASTKGETTAINQPQHF. CDR3 sequence (DNA): TGCGCCAGCACGAAAGGGGAAACGACAGCTATCAATCAGCCCCAGCATTTT.